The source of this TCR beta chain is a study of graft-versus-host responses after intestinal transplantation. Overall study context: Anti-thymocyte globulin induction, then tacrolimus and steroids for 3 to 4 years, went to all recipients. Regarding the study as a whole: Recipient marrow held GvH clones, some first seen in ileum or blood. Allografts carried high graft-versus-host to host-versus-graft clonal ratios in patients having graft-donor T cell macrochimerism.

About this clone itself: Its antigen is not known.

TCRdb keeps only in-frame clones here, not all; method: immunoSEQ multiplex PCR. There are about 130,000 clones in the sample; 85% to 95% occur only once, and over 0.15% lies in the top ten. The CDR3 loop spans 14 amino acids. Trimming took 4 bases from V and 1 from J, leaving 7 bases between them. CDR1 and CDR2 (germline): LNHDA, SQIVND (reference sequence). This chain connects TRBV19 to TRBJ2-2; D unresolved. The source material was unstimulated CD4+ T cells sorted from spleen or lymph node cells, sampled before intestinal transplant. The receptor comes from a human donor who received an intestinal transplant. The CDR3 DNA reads TGTGCCAGTAGTAATGGAAGGAACACCGGGGAGCTGTTTTTT. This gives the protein CASSNGRNTGELFF.